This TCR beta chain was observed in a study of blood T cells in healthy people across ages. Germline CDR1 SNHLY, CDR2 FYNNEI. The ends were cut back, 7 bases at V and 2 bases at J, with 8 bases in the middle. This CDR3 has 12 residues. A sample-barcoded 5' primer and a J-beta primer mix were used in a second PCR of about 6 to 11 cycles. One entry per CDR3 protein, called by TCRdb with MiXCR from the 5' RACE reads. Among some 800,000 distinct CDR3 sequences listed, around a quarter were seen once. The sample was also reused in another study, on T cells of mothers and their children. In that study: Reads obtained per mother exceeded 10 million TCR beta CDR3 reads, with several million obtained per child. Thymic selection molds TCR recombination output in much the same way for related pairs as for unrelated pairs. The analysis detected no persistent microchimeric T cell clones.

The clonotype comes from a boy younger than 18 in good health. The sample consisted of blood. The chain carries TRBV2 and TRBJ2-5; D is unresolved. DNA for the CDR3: TGTGCCAGCAAAGCGTCTCAAGAGACCCAGTACTTC. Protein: CASKASQETQYF.